This T cell receptor beta chain was sequenced for a study of control samples from healthy donors and cancer patients. The protocol was immunoSEQ multiplex PCR, while the TCRdb copy is restricted to in-frame clones and leaves out a portion. The table includes some 220,000 clones, roughly 94% detected once. V lost 6 bases and J lost 2, with 9 bases in between. The CDR3 is 13 amino acids. Germline-derived CDR1 and CDR2 are SNHLY and FYNNEI. The chain carries TRBV2 and TRBJ2-3, with D possibly matching TRBD1 (6 bases). Sequencing used blood. The receptor was isolated from a man in his fifties in good health. CDR3 in DNA: TGTGCCAGCAGGACAGGATTCACAGATACGCAGTATTTT. Its translation: CASRTGFTDTQYF.